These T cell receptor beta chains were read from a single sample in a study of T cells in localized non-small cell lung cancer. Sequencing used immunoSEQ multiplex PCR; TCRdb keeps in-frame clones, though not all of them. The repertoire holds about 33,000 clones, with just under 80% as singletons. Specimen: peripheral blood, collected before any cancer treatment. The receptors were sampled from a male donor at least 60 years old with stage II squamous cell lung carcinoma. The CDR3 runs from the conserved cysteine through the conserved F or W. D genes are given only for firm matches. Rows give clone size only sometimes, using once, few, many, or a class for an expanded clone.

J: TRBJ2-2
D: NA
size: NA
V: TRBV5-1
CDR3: CASRTGYTGELFF
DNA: TGCGCCAGCAGGACCGGGTACACCGGGGAGCTGTTTTTT

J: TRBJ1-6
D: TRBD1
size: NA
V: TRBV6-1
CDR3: CASISRDSTTSPLHF
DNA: TGTGCCAGCATCTCCCGGGACAGCACCACGTCACCCCTCCACTTT

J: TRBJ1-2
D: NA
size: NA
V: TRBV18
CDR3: CASSPLAGDYGYTF
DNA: TGTGCCAGCTCACCCCTTGCAGGGGACTATGGCTACACCTTC

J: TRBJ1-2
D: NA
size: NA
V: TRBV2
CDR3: CASNPRGSNYGYTF
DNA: TGTGCCAGCAATCCCCGTGGCAGTAACTATGGCTACACCTTC

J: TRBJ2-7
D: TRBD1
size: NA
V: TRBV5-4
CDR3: CASSQQGPAGEQYF
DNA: TGTGCCAGCAGCCAACAGGGGCCGGCCGGCGAGCAGTACTTC

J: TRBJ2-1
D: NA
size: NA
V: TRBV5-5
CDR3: CASSLDPGGEQFF
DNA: TGTGCCAGCAGCTTGGACCCCGGGGGTGAGCAGTTCTTC

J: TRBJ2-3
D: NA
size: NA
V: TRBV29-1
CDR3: CSFRTGYAQYF
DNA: TGCAGCTTCCGTACGGGGTACGCGCAGTATTTT

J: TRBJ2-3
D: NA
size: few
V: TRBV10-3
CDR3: CAITPRPDTQYF
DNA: TGTGCCATCACCCCACGACCAGATACGCAGTATTTT

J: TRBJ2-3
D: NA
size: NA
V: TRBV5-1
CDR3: CASSREWGTDTQYF
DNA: TGCGCCAGCAGCCGAGAGTGGGGCACAGATACGCAGTATTTT

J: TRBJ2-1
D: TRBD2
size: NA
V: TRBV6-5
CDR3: CASSYVASGGDNEQFF
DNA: TGTGCCAGCAGTTACGTCGCTAGCGGGGGGGACAATGAGCAGTTCTTC

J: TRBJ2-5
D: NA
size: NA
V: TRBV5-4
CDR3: CASSPQTGTETQYF
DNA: TGTGCCAGCAGCCCCCAAACAGGAACTGAGACCCAGTACTTC

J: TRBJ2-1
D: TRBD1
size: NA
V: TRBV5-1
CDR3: CASSSIMGQYNEQFF
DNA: TGCGCCAGCAGCTCCATTATGGGACAGTACAATGAGCAGTTCTTC

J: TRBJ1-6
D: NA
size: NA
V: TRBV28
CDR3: CATGVLDSPLHF
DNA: TGTGCCACCGGGGTCCTTGATTCACCCCTCCACTTT

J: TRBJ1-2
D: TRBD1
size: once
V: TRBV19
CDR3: CASSIAGTGGYGYTF
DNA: TGTGCCAGTAGTATAGCGGGGACAGGCGGGTATGGCTACACCTTC

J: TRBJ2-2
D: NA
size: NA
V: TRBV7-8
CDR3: CASSLRDDIVNTGELFF
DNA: TGTGCCAGCAGCTTAAGGGACGACATTGTCAACACCGGGGAGCTGTTTTTT

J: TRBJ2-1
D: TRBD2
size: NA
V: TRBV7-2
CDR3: CASSSSIYRAGGSYNEQFF
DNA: TGTGCCAGCAGCTCCTCCATTTACCGCGCGGGAGGATCCTACAATGAGCAGTTCTTC

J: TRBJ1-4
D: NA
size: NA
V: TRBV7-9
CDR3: CASSLDSGEKLFF
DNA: TGTGCCAGCAGCTTAGACTCTGGAGAAAAACTGTTTTTT

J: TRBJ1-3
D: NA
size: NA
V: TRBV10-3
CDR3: CAISVGYSGNTIYF
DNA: TGTGCCATCAGTGTTGGGTACTCTGGAAACACCATATATTTT

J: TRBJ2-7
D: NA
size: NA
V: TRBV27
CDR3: CASAGRRSHEQYF
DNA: TGTGCCAGCGCCGGGCGCCGGTCCCACGAGCAGTACTTC

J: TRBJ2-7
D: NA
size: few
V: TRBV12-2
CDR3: CASRLDIPHEQYF
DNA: TGTGCAAGTCGCTTAGATATCCCCCACGAGCAGTACTTC

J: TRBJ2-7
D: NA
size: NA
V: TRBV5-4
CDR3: CASSLEATVYEQYF
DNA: TGTGCCAGCAGCTTGGAGGCAACCGTCTACGAGCAGTACTTC

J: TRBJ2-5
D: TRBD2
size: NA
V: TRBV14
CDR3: CASSQGFGRLETQYF
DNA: TGTGCCAGCAGCCAAGGTTTCGGGAGGTTGGAGACCCAGTACTTC

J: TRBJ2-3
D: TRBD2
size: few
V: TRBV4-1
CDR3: CASSRTSGGAEDTQYF
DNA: TGCGCCAGCAGCCGCACTAGCGGGGGGGCCGAAGATACGCAGTATTTT

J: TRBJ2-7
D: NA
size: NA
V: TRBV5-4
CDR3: CATLRDGSSYEQYF
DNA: TGTGCCACCCTCCGGGACGGTAGCTCCTACGAGCAGTACTTC

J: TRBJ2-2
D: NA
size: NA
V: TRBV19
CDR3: CASSMSGRTGELFF
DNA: TGTGCCAGTAGTATGTCGGGTCGGACCGGGGAGCTGTTTTTT

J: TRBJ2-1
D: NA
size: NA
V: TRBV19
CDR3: CASSIDPSGGLNNEQFF
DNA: TGTGCCAGTAGTATAGATCCCTCCGGCGGCCTTAACAATGAGCAGTTCTTC

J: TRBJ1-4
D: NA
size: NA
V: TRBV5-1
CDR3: CASRADSGIPGEKLFF
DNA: TGCGCCAGCAGAGCTGATTCCGGGATCCCAGGGGAAAAACTGTTTTTT

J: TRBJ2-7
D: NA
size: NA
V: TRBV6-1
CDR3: CASSEGGLAPYEQYF
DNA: TGTGCCAGCAGTGAAGGGGGATTAGCGCCCTACGAGCAGTACTTC

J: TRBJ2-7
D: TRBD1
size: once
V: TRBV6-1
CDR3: CASSGQGSLYEQYF
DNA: TGTGCCAGCAGTGGACAGGGCTCCCTTTACGAGCAGTACTTC

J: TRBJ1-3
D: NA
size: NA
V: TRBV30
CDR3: CAWAGVGNTIYF
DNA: TGTGCCTGGGCAGGGGTTGGAAACACCATATATTTT

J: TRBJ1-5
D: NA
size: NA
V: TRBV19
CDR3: CASSTLNQPQHF
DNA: TGTGCCAGTAGTACCCTCAATCAGCCCCAGCATTTT

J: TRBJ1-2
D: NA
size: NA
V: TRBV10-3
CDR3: CATGGFSVGSTGYTF
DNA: TGTGCCACCGGGGGTTTTTCTGTCGGGTCGACGGGCTACACCTTC

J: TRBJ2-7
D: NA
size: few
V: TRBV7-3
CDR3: CASSLGGAVDEQYF
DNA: TGTGCCAGCAGCTTAGGGGGGGCCGTCGACGAGCAGTACTTC

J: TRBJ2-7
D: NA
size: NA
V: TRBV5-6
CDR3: CASSLGWGSYEQYF
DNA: TGTGCCAGCAGCTTGGGCTGGGGCTCCTACGAGCAGTACTTC

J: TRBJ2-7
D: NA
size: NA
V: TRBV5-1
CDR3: CASSLVVGGNYEQYF
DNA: TGCGCCAGCAGCTTGGTAGTCGGGGGAAACTACGAGCAGTACTTC

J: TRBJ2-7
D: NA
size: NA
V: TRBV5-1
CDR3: CASSLVSGLYEQYF
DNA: TGCGCCAGCAGCTTGGTTAGCGGTCTCTACGAGCAGTACTTC

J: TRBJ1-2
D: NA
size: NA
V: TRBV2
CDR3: CASSQWGTNYGYTF
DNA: TGTGCCAGCAGCCAGTGGGGGACCAACTATGGCTACACCTTC

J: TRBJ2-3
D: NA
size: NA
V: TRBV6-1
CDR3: CASSSPRRDADTQYF
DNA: TGTGCCAGCAGTAGCCCCCGGAGGGACGCAGATACGCAGTATTTT

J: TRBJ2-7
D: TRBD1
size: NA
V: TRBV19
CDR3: CASMTGTGVAEQYF
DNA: TGTGCCAGTATGACTGGGACAGGGGTTGCCGAGCAGTACTTC

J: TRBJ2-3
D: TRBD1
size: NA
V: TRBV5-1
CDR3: CASSFTGGSDTQYF
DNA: TGCGCCAGCAGCTTTACAGGGGGATCAGATACGCAGTATTTT

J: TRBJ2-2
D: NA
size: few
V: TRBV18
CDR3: CASSPIKDTGELFF
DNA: TGTGCCAGCTCACCAATAAAGGACACCGGGGAGCTGTTTTTT

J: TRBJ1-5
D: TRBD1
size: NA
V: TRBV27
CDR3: CASSLAGGPQHF
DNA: TGTGCCAGCAGCTTAGCAGGGGGGCCCCAGCATTTT

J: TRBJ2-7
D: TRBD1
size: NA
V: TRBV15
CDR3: CATSKDREYEQYF
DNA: TGTGCCACCAGCAAGGACAGGGAATACGAGCAGTACTTC

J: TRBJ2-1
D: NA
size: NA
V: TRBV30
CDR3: CAWSGTNEQFF
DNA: TGTGCCTGGAGTGGGACTAATGAGCAGTTCTTC

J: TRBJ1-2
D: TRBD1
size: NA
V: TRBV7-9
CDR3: CASSRTGTESNYGYTF
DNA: TGTGCCAGCAGCCGGACCGGGACAGAATCCAACTATGGCTACACCTTC

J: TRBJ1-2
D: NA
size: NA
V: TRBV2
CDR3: CASSEYPDGLEGYTF
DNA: TGTGCCAGCAGTGAATATCCGGACGGCCTTGAAGGCTACACCTTC